These 27 T cell receptor beta chains were sequenced from one sample in a study of blood T cells in healthy people across ages. A second PCR of 7 to 11 cycles used a sample-barcoded 5' primer and a J-beta primer mix. TCRdb processed the 5' RACE reads anew with MiXCR; each CDR3 protein has one entry. The sample yields about 930,000 distinct CDR3 sequences, under 35% seen once. These sequences were also reported in another study, on T cells of mothers and their children.

What was sequenced was blood. These TCRs come from a woman aged 40 to 55 in good health.

The V call is TRBV6-8, the J call TRBJ1-6; 7 bases agree with TRBD1. Germline values: CDR1 MNHGY, CDR2 SAAAGT. This CDR3 has 15 residues. Trimming cost V 5 bases and J 8 bases; bases outside gene matches: 9. The DNA of the CDR3 is TGTGCCAGCAGTGGACACAGGGGTTGTGATTCACCCCTCCACTTT. It is translated as CASSGHRGCDSPLHF.

This clonotype was seen repeatedly, ten times or more. This chain links TRBV27 with TRBJ2-7; 8 bases map to TRBD1. Germline V lookup: CDR1 MNHEY, CDR2 SMNVEV (reference sequence). Losses at the gene ends were 4 bases for V and 0 bases for J; bases not matched to a gene: 2. The CDR3 sequence is 14 residues long. The DNA for the CDR3 is TGTGCCAGCAGTTATACAGGGGGCTCCTACGAGCAGTACTTC. Protein sequence: CASSYTGGSYEQYF.

This clonotype was counted many times. The chain couples TRBV20-1 to TRBJ1-2, with TRBD1 identical over 9 bases. V trimming: 6 bases; J trimming: 2 bases; junction bases outside the gene matches: 4. The germline CDR1 and CDR2 sequences are DFQATT and SNEGSKA (reference sequence). The CDR3 loop spans 13 amino acids. CDR3 amino acids: CSAGTGTNYGYTF. The CDR3 coding sequence is TGCAGTGCAGGGACAGGGACAAACTATGGCTACACCTTC.

This clonotype showed up just a few times. The genes are TRBV27 and TRBJ1-2; possibly TRBD1 for D (6 bases). V dropped 5 bases and J dropped 1 base, with 17 bases sitting between them. The CDR3 loop spans 16 amino acids. CDR1 and CDR2 from the germline V gene are MNHEY and SMNVEV (reference sequence). CDR3 loop: CASSPLRGGDNYGYTF. In DNA, the CDR3 is TGTGCCAGCAGTCCCCTCCGAGGGGGAGATAACTATGGCTACACCTTC.

This clonotype was recorded many times. CDR3: CASSLVSWGEETQYF. DNA of the CDR3: TGTGCCAGCAGTCTCGTGAGTTGGGGAGAAGAGACCCAGTACTTC. The V and J genes are TRBV12-3 or TRBV12-4 and TRBJ2-5, with a weak D call TRBD2 (5 bases). V was cut by 5 bases and J by 3 bases, with 16 bases left in between. The CDR3 spans 15 residues.

With regard to this clonotype: Being one base from a much bigger clone, this may be a read error. The CDR3 coding sequence is TGTGTCAGTTCCCGCGGACAGGGGGTTTGGTACGAGCAGTACTTC. As protein: CVSSRGQGVWYEQYF. This sequence joins TRBV27 and TRBJ2-5; TRBD1 aligns across 10 bases. The DNA end is more similar to TRBJ2-7, so the J call may be wrong. The CDR3 consists of 15 residues. CDR1 MNHEY and CDR2 SMNVEV come from the germline V gene (reference sequence).

In its sample, this clonotype was seen many times. V and J are TRBV10-3 and TRBJ1-5; 7 bases agree with TRBD1. Germline trimming cut 0 bases from V and 6 bases from J; bases unmatched to any gene: 2. There are 14 residues in the CDR3. CDR1 and CDR2 (germline): ENHRY, SYGVKD. The CDR3 DNA reads TGTGCCATCAGTGAGTCAGGGGGCGGTCAGCCCCAGCATTTT. This gives the protein CAISESGGGQPQHF.

The rearrangement links TRBV20-1 to TRBJ2-3; 7 nucleotides line up with TRBD2. CDR1 is DFQATT, CDR2 SNEGSKA, per germline (reference sequence). The CDR3 has 16 amino acids. The J segment lost 3 bases and the V segment lost 3 bases, leaving 12 bases of the junction unmatched. The CDR3 is CSASWSGGGLTDTQYF. DNA for the CDR3: TGCAGTGCTAGTTGGTCGGGCGGGGGTTTGACAGATACGCAGTATTTT.

The chain links TRBV5-1 to TRBJ1-2; D possibly corresponds to TRBD1 (6 bases). Trimming removed 3 bases from V and 4 bases from J, with 16 bases in between. The germline CDR1 and CDR2 sequences are SGHRS and YFSETQ. This CDR3 is 15 amino acids long. The CDR3: CASSSENTGLYGYTF. As DNA, the CDR3 is TGCGCCAGCAGCTCGGAAAATACAGGGCTCTATGGCTACACCTTC.

This clonotype was found a few times. The chain carries TRBV5-8 and TRBJ2-5, with TRBD2 matching over 10 bases. CDR3 size: 16 residues. Germline assignment: CDR1 SGHTS and CDR2 YDEGEE. J gave up 2 bases and V 4 bases, and 8 bases lay outside the gene matches. The CDR3 region has the DNA TGTGCCAGCAGCGCCCGAGCGGGGGGGCTGCAAGAGACCCAGTACTTC. Protein sequence: CASSARAGGLQETQYF.

CDR3 coding DNA: TGTGCCAGCAGTACAACACAGGGGGCTGGGGAGGCCCAGTACTTC. Translating gives CASSTTQGAGEAQYF. The V gene is TRBV25-1, the J gene TRBJ2-5; 9 nucleotides line up with TRBD1. This CDR3 spans 15 amino acids. J was trimmed by 9 bases and V by 5 bases; bases with no gene match: 13. Germline V lookup: CDR1 MGHDK, CDR2 SYGVNS.

J is TRBJ2-1 and V is TRBV7-9; D tentatively fits TRBD1 or TRBD2 (5 bases each). Germline-derived CDR1 and CDR2 are SEHNR and FQNEAQ (reference sequence). The V gene lost 1 base and the J gene lost 5 bases, with 15 bases spanning the gap. The CDR3 is made up of 16 amino acids. Written as DNA, the CDR3 is TGTGCCAGCAGCTTAGGGAGAGGGGCACCTAACAATGAGCAGTTCTTC. It is translated as CASSLGRGAPNNEQFF.

The V gene is TRBV28, the J gene TRBJ1-2, with D perhaps TRBD1 (6 bases). The V gene lost 7 bases and the J gene lost 3 bases, with 9 bases spanning the gap. The CDR3 contains 12 residues. The germline V gene has CDR1 MDHEN and CDR2 SYDVKM. The CDR3: CASKAGDYGYTF. DNA for the CDR3: TGTGCCAGCAAAGCAGGGGACTATGGCTACACCTTC.

This chain links TRBV7-2 with TRBJ1-5, with a weak D call TRBD1 (6 bases). Trimming removed 1 base from V and 4 bases from J, with 14 bases in between. Germline values: CDR1 SGHTA, CDR2 FQGNSA. The CDR3 has 16 amino acids. The CDR3 DNA is TGTGCCAGCAGCTTAGAACAGGGACTTGTTAATCAGCCCCAGCATTTT. Translated, it gives CASSLEQGLVNQPQHF.

This sequence joins TRBV9 and TRBJ2-3; 12 nucleotides agree with TRBD2. Germline-derived CDR1 and CDR2 are SGDLS and YYNGEE. Trimming removed 3 bases from V and 4 bases from J; junction bases left unmatched: 6. The CDR3 is 16 amino acids. Written as DNA, the CDR3 is TGTGCCAGCAGCGGAACTAGCGGGGGGCTCGCAGATACGCAGTATTTT. Translation gives CASSGTSGGLADTQYF.

This clonotype has a count of ten or more. The junction differs from germline at one of its ends, possibly a read error. V usage is TRBV9 and J usage is TRBJ2-7; D might be TRBD2 (6 bases). CDR3 length equals 14 residues. Germline V gives CDR1 SGDLS, CDR2 YYNGEE. The CDR3 region has the DNA TGCGCCAGCAGTGTAGCGGCAGGTTCCTACGAGCAGTACTTC. Residues: CASSVAAGSYEQYF.

This clonotype was observed at least ten times. The chain joins TRBV18 to TRBJ2-4; D is undetermined. Germline CDR1 is KGHSH and CDR2 is LQKENI. The CDR3 is made up of 15 amino acids. V was shortened by 0 bases and J by 0 bases, with 6 bases between the two germline ends. The CDR3: CASSPPGIAKNIQYF. CDR3 nucleotides: TGTGCCAGCTCACCACCTGGGATAGCCAAAAACATTCAGTACTTC.

This clonotype was observed a handful of times. This chain connects TRBV7-2 to TRBJ2-1; D is unresolved. V gave up 5 bases and J gave up 2 bases, with 16 bases separating them. Per the germline V gene, CDR1 is SGHTA and CDR2 is FQGNSA. This CDR3 contains 16 residues. CDR3 protein: CASSLQITSPYNEQFF. CDR3 nucleotides: TGTGCCAGCAGCCTCCAGATCACTTCCCCCTACAATGAGCAGTTCTTC.

The V gene is TRBV4-1, the J gene TRBJ2-1; D perhaps matches TRBD2 (7 bases). This CDR3 has 16 amino acids. CDR1 is MGHRA and CDR2 is YSYEKL in the germline V gene. V lost 0 bases and J 4 bases, leaving 13 bases between the germline ends. The CDR3 DNA is TGCGCCAGCAGCCAAGATTGGGCGGGGGCATACAATGAGCAGTTCTTC. Protein: CASSQDWAGAYNEQFF.

The sample holds a few counts of this clonotype. The chain has TRBV6-5 and TRBJ2-1; TRBD2 aligns across 7 bases. Germline loops: CDR1 MNHEY, CDR2 SVGAGI. V was clipped by 4 bases and J by 8 bases; unmatched bases: 11. This CDR3 spans 15 amino acids. CDR3 region: CASSSERLAGHEQFF. The CDR3 nucleotides are TGTGCCAGCAGTTCCGAGAGACTAGCAGGTCATGAGCAGTTCTTC.

This clonotype came up many times. J is TRBJ2-6 and V is TRBV27; weak D call: TRBD1 (6 bases). Trimming removed 3 bases from V and 0 bases from J, with 24 bases in between. Germline-derived CDR1 and CDR2 are MNHEY and SMNVEV (reference sequence). This CDR3 is 21 amino acids long. CDR3 nucleotides: TGTGCCAGCAGTTTTTGGCTTGGGGGACACCAAATCAGCTCTGGGGCCAACGTCCTGACTTTC. Its translation: CASSFWLGGHQISSGANVLTF.

This chain connects TRBV12-3 or TRBV12-4 to TRBJ1-5; D possibly corresponds to TRBD1 (5 bases). Trimming stripped 3 bases from V and 6 bases from J, with 15 bases between. The CDR3 contains 15 residues. The CDR3 reads CASSFQGSLSQPQHF. DNA of the CDR3: TGTGCCAGCAGTTTTCAGGGTTCCCTAAGTCAGCCCCAGCATTTT.

The sample holds a few counts of this clonotype. The V call is TRBV5-1, the J call TRBJ1-1, with TRBD1 identical over 8 bases. V trimming: 4 bases; J trimming: 5 bases; junction bases outside the gene matches: 10. The CDR3 consists of 15 residues. Germline V gene data show CDR1 as SGHRS and CDR2 as YFSETQ. The CDR3 region has the DNA TGCGCCAGCAGCGTAGACAGGGGAGGTGGGACTGAAGCTTTCTTT. This sequence encodes CASSVDRGGGTEAFF.

The chain recombines TRBV7-2 with TRBJ2-7, with D perhaps TRBD1 (6 bases). V dropped 4 bases and J dropped 5 bases, with 9 bases sitting between them. The CDR3 loop spans 12 amino acids. CDR1 is SGHTA and CDR2 is FQGNSA in the germline V gene. CDR3 protein: CASSWDTDEQYF. CDR3 coding DNA: TGTGCCAGCAGCTGGGACACGGACGAGCAGTACTTC. Looking up the rest from reference TRBV7-2 and TRBJ2-7 gives the full variable domain: GAGVSQSPSNKVTEKGKDVELRCDPISGHTALYWYRQSLGQGLEFLIYFQGNSAPDKSGLPSDRFSAERTGGSVSTLTIQRTQQEDSAVYLCASSWDTDEQYFGPGTRLTVT.

The chain is built from TRBV28 and TRBJ2-2, with 13 nucleotides matching TRBD2. The CDR3 is made up of 21 amino acids. Trimming took 4 bases from V and 2 from J; bases not matched to a gene: 16. The germline V gene has CDR1 MDHEN and CDR2 SYDVKM. The CDR3 reads CASSSGPPPGLAGPNTGELFF. CDR3 nucleotides: TGTGCCAGCAGTTCAGGCCCCCCTCCGGGACTAGCGGGACCAAACACCGGGGAGCTGTTTTTT.

This clonotype was seen only a few times. The gene calls are TRBV20-1 and TRBJ2-7; D remains ambiguous. V lost 3 bases to trimming and J lost 2 bases, with 8 bases between them. The length of the CDR3 is 12 residues. Germline lookup yields CDR1 DFQATT and CDR2 SNEGSKA (reference sequence). The CDR3 reads CSASRVTYEQYF. CDR3 in DNA: TGCAGTGCTAGTCGTGTAACCTACGAGCAGTACTTC.

This clonotype has just a few counts. Germline is not matched at one junction end, which may reflect a read error. The V and J genes are TRBV12-3 or TRBV12-4 and TRBJ1-4; unclear D gene. The CDR3 has 14 residues. Here the CDR3 reads CASSFGLKNEKRFF. CDR3 bases: TGTGCCAGCAGTTTTGGTCTTAAAAATGAAAAACGGTTTTTT.